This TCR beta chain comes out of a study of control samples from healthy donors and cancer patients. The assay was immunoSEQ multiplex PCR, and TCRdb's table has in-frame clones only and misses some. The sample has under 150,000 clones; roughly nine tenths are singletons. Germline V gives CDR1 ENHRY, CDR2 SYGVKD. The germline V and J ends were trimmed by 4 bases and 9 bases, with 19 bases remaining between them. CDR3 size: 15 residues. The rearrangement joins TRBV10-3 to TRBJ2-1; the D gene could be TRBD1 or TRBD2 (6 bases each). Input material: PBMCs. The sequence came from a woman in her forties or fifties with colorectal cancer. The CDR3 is CAISAAGTGATEQFF. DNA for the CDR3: TGTGCCATCAGTGCCGCCGGGACGGGGGCCACTGAGCAGTTCTTC.